This TCR beta chain appears in the sequencing data of a study of human T cells and chemical hapten exposure. The overall study: The scalp of each patient received a weekly diphenylcyclopropenone dose for the full approximately 26-week study.

TCRdb re-called the RACE reads through MiXCR, storing one row per CDR3 protein. Found here are under 300,000 distinct CDR3 sequences, 7.5% to 9% of them singletons; the top ten hold more than 1%. The study, taken as a whole, reports: TCRs above 1 in 1000 frequency did not change with DPC sensitization.

This clonotype was observed a handful of times. The antigen is not known. Time point specified: pre-sensitization, week 0. Treatment denoted: therapeutic diphenylcyclopropenone sensitization with weekly scalp DPC. The germline V and J ends were trimmed by 0 bases and 8 bases, with 22 bases remaining between them. The germline V gene encodes CDR1 SGHTA and CDR2 FQGNSA. The CDR3 sequence is 18 residues long. The sample consisted of whole blood, taken in connection with sensitization to the hapten diphenylcyclopropenone (DPC). The sequence was obtained from a man younger than 35 with alopecia areata. Some clones in this sample may be carry-over from other donors' samples. The V and J genes are TRBV7-2 and TRBJ1-4; no clear D gene. The CDR3: CASSLAPWERGEEEKLFF. The CDR3 nucleotides are TGTGCCAGCAGCTTAGCGCCGTGGGAACGGGGTGAGGAAGAAAAACTGTTTTTT.